These T cell receptor beta chains were read from a single sample in a study of early T cells in non-severe SARS-CoV-2 infection. From the 5' RACE reads, TCRdb called clonotypes with MiXCR, one entry per CDR3 protein. Of 80,000 or so distinct CDR3 sequences detected, 10% to 15% appear once; the ten largest clones hold about 3%. The sequencing input was whole blood. The receptors originated from an adult who was a healthcare worker with PCR-confirmed SARS-CoV-2 infection or an uninfected control (not recorded which). Each CDR3 is given with its conserved first and last residue. A D gene is named only where the DNA matches it firmly. A row's size may be missing; if present it is once, few, many or a size class.

D: TRBD2; size: .; V: TRBV20-1; J: TRBJ2-1; CDR3: CSAGLAGRYNEQFF; DNA: TGCAGTGCCGGACTAGCGGGGCGTTACAATGAGCAGTTCTTC
D: .; size: .; V: TRBV29-1; J: TRBJ1-1; CDR3: CSVRDQGTMNTEAFF; DNA: TGCAGCGTAAGAGACCAGGGCACCATGAACACTGAAGCTTTCTTT
D: .; size: .; V: TRBV5-6; J: TRBJ1-6; CDR3: CASSLSGSGASPLHF; DNA: TGTGCCAGCAGCTTGTCCGGGTCAGGGGCTTCACCCCTCCACTTT
D: .; size: once; V: TRBV20-1; J: TRBJ2-3; CDR3: CSARDQLAPGQYF; DNA: TGCAGTGCTAGAGATCAGCTGGCCCCTGGGCAGTATTTT
D: .; size: .; V: TRBV7-2; J: TRBJ2-7; CDR3: CASSLAGTFRGPEQYF; DNA: TGTGCCAGCAGCTTAGCGGGGACTTTTAGGGGCCCCGAGCAGTACTTC
D: .; size: many; V: TRBV18; J: TRBJ1-1; CDR3: CASSLQLNTEAFF; DNA: TGTGCCAGCTCGTTGCAGTTGAACACTGAAGCTTTCTTT
D: .; size: many; V: TRBV6-6; J: TRBJ2-2; CDR3: CASSLYTGELFF; DNA: TGTGCCAGCAGTCTCTACACCGGGGAGCTGTTTTTT
D: .; size: few; V: TRBV2; J: TRBJ1-1; CDR3: CASQLLAGQSSEAFF; DNA: TGTGCCAGCCAACTCTTGGCGGGACAAAGCTCTGAAGCTTTCTTT
D: .; size: .; V: TRBV5-6; J: TRBJ2-1; CDR3: CASSLEDNEQFF; DNA: TGTGCCAGCAGCTTGGAAGACAATGAGCAGTTCTTC
D: TRBD2; size: many; V: TRBV29-1; J: TRBJ2-1; CDR3: CSVRRGLAGEQFF; DNA: TGCAGCGTTAGGAGGGGACTAGCAGGGGAGCAGTTCTTC
D: .; size: many; V: TRBV20-1; J: TRBJ1-5; CDR3: CSARTGLGGRPQHF; DNA: TGCAGTGCTAGAACCGGCCTGGGGGGACGGCCCCAGCATTTT
D: .; size: .; V: TRBV18; J: TRBJ2-5; CDR3: CASSNTDQETQYF; DNA: TGTGCCAGCTCAAACACGGATCAAGAGACCCAGTACTTC
D: .; size: .; V: TRBV11-3; J: TRBJ1-3; CDR3: CASSFELYSGNTIYF; DNA: TGTGCCAGCAGCTTTGAGCTATACTCTGGAAACACCATATATTTT
D: .; size: many; V: TRBV6-1; J: TRBJ2-3; CDR3: CASSEAPRSSTDTQYF; DNA: TGTGCCAGCAGTGAAGCTCCGCGTTCTAGCACAGATACGCAGTATTTT
D: .; size: few; V: TRBV7-2; J: TRBJ2-7; CDR3: CASRDTAGTSSYEQYF; DNA: TGTGCCAGTCGGGATACAGCCGGGACCAGCTCCTACGAGCAGTACTTC
D: .; size: many; V: TRBV5-1; J: TRBJ1-2; CDR3: CASSLETHLEYSGYGYTF; DNA: TGCGCCAGCAGCTTGGAAACCCATTTAGAATATTCGGGCTATGGCTACACCTTC
D: .; size: many; V: TRBV29-1; J: TRBJ2-7; CDR3: CIKGGAYEQYF; DNA: TGCATCAAAGGGGGAGCCTACGAGCAGTACTTC
D: .; size: few; V: TRBV7-9; J: TRBJ2-5; CDR3: CASSPKWTQYF; DNA: TGTGCCAGCAGCCCCAAATGGACCCAGTACTTC
D: TRBD1; size: many; V: TRBV5-4; J: TRBJ2-7; CDR3: CASSSPGQGGNEQYF; DNA: TGTGCCAGCAGTTCTCCGGGACAGGGGGGCAACGAGCAGTACTTC
D: .; size: few; V: TRBV30; J: TRBJ1-1; CDR3: CAGSRQLNTEAFF; DNA: TGTGCCGGGTCGAGACAGTTGAACACTGAAGCTTTCTTT
D: .; size: few; V: TRBV24-1; J: TRBJ1-1; CDR3: CATRGPNTEAFF; DNA: TGTGCCACCAGGGGTCCGAACACTGAAGCTTTCTTT
D: TRBD2; size: .; V: TRBV20-1; J: TRBJ2-3; CDR3: CSASSGSFADTQYF; DNA: TGCAGTGCTAGTAGCGGGAGTTTCGCCGATACGCAGTATTTT
D: TRBD2; size: .; V: TRBV28; J: TRBJ2-2; CDR3: CASSPGRDTGELFF; DNA: TGTGCCAGCAGTCCGGGGAGGGACACCGGGGAGCTGTTTTTT
D: TRBD1; size: .; V: TRBV29-1; J: TRBJ1-1; CDR3: CSASRQGPRNTEAFF; DNA: TGCAGCGCCTCCCGACAGGGACCGAGAAACACTGAAGCTTTCTTT
D: .; size: few; V: TRBV28; J: TRBJ1-1; CDR3: CASSLRGRTEAFF; DNA: TGTGCCAGCAGTTTAAGAGGGAGGACTGAAGCTTTCTTT
D: .; size: many; V: TRBV29-1; J: TRBJ1-2; CDR3: CSVKGGRDGYTF; DNA: TGCAGCGTTAAGGGGGGGCGTGATGGCTACACCTTC
D: TRBD2; size: few; V: TRBV4-1; J: TRBJ2-7; CDR3: CASSQDIGRKREARGEQYF; DNA: TGCGCCAGCAGCCAAGATATCGGGAGAAAGCGGGAGGCCAGGGGGGAGCAGTACTTC
D: .; size: few; V: TRBV29-1; J: TRBJ2-5; CDR3: CSVQEWSSIETQYF; DNA: TGCAGCGTGCAAGAGTGGAGTAGCATCGAGACCCAGTACTTC
D: TRBD2; size: .; V: TRBV29-1; J: TRBJ2-1; CDR3: CSSQGLAAYNEQFF; DNA: TGCAGCTCCCAGGGACTAGCGGCCTACAATGAGCAGTTCTTC
D: .; size: many; V: TRBV20-1; J: TRBJ2-5; CDR3: CSAVAWQYQETQYF; DNA: TGCAGTGCCGTGGCTTGGCAGTACCAAGAGACCCAGTACTTC
D: .; size: few; V: TRBV19; J: TRBJ1-5; CDR3: CASRPNPGRNNQPQHF; DNA: TGTGCCAGTCGCCCTAACCCGGGACGGAACAATCAGCCCCAGCATTTT
D: .; size: .; V: TRBV7-3; J: TRBJ2-2; CDR3: CASSPGGSEGTGELFF; DNA: TGTGCCAGCAGCCCAGGGGGGAGTGAGGGCACCGGGGAGCTGTTTTTT
D: .; size: many; V: TRBV2; J: TRBJ2-7; CDR3: CASSAGAPGREQYF; DNA: TGTGCCAGCAGTGCCGGGGCTCCGGGGCGCGAGCAGTACTTC
D: TRBD2; size: many; V: TRBV20-1; J: TRBJ2-3; CDR3: CSAWSERDADSTDTQYF; DNA: TGCAGTGCTTGGTCGGAGCGGGACGCCGATAGCACAGATACGCAGTATTTT
D: .; size: many; V: TRBV3-1; J: TRBJ2-3; CDR3: CASSHGRSTDTQYF; DNA: TGTGCCAGCAGCCACGGGCGGAGCACAGATACGCAGTATTTT
D: TRBD1; size: .; V: TRBV7-9; J: TRBJ1-1; CDR3: CASSPQGARTEAFF; DNA: TGTGCCAGCAGCCCACAGGGGGCAAGGACCGAAGCTTTCTTT
D: .; size: once; V: TRBV3-1; J: TRBJ2-1; CDR3: CASSQGSGSYNEQFF; DNA: TGTGCCAGCAGCCAAGGTAGCGGCTCCTACAATGAGCAGTTCTTC
D: TRBD2; size: .; V: TRBV7-2; J: TRBJ2-1; CDR3: CATSSNSGNNNEQFF; DNA: TGTGCCACCAGCTCAAATAGCGGGAATAACAATGAGCAGTTCTTC
D: TRBD1; size: many; V: TRBV5-1; J: TRBJ2-7; CDR3: CASSLPGTAYEQYF; DNA: TGCGCCAGCAGCTTGCCAGGGACAGCCTACGAGCAGTACTTC
D: .; size: .; V: TRBV7-2; J: TRBJ2-1; CDR3: CASSSLRGEQFF; DNA: TGTGCCAGCAGCTCACTCAGGGGTGAGCAGTTCTTC
D: .; size: few; V: TRBV6-5; J: TRBJ1-2; CDR3: CASSRGTYGYTF; DNA: TGTGCCAGCAGCCGTGGGACCTATGGCTACACCTTC
D: TRBD1; size: .; V: TRBV7-3; J: TRBJ2-5; CDR3: CASSSDRGGREYF; DNA: TGTGCCAGCAGCTCCGACAGGGGCGGTAGGGAGTACTTC
D: .; size: few; V: TRBV10-3; J: TRBJ2-1; CDR3: CAISDPPNLVEQFF; DNA: TGTGCCATCAGCGACCCGCCAAATTTGGTTGAGCAGTTCTTC
D: TRBD1; size: few; V: TRBV20-1; J: TRBJ2-7; CDR3: CSASDRDSSYEQYF; DNA: TGCAGTGCTTCGGACAGGGACAGCTCCTACGAGCAGTACTTC
D: .; size: .; V: TRBV20-1; J: TRBJ2-7; CDR3: CSARVQSGSYEQYF; DNA: TGCAGTGCTAGAGTTCAAAGCGGCTCCTACGAGCAGTACTTC
D: .; size: .; V: TRBV5-1; J: TRBJ1-1; CDR3: CASSPGRDTEAFF; DNA: TGCGCCAGCAGCCCCGGGAGGGACACTGAAGCTTTCTTT
D: .; size: few; V: TRBV18; J: TRBJ1-1; CDR3: CASSPTGRNIIEAFF; DNA: TGTGCCAGCTCACCTACAGGCCGTAATATTATTGAAGCTTTCTTT
D: TRBD1; size: medium-sized; V: TRBV28; J: TRBJ1-2; CDR3: CASRRRTGGAGYTF; DNA: TGTGCCAGCCGCAGAAGGACAGGCGGGGCTGGCTACACCTTC
D: TRBD1; size: many; V: TRBV12-3/TRBV12-4; J: TRBJ1-1; CDR3: CASRGQFGDTEAFF; DNA: TGTGCCAGCAGGGGACAGTTTGGCGACACTGAAGCTTTCTTT
D: .; size: few; V: TRBV5-1; J: TRBJ2-2; CDR3: CASSLRQRNTGELFF; DNA: TGCGCCAGCAGCTTGAGGCAGAGGAACACCGGGGAGCTGTTTTTT
D: .; size: .; V: TRBV3-1; J: TRBJ2-6; CDR3: CASSWTALGANVLTF; DNA: TGTGCCAGCAGTTGGACCGCCCTTGGGGCCAACGTCCTGACTTTC
D: .; size: .; V: TRBV2; J: TRBJ1-5; CDR3: CASSDGVGQPQHF; DNA: TGTGCCAGCAGTGACGGGGTCGGACAGCCCCAGCATTTT